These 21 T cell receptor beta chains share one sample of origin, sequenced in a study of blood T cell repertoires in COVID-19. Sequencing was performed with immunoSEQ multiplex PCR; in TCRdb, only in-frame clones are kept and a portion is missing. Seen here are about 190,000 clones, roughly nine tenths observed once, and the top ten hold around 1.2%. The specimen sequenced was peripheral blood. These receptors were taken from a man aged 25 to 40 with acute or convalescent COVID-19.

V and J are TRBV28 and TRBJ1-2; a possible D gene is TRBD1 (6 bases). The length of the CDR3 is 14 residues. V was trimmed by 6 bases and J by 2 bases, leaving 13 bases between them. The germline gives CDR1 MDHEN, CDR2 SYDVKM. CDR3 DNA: TGTGCCAGCAGAACAGGGACCCCCAACTATGGCTACACCTTC. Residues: CASRTGTPNYGYTF.

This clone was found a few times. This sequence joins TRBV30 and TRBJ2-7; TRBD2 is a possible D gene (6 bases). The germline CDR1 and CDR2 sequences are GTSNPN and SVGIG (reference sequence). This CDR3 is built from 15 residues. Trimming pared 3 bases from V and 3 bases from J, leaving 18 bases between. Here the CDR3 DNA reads TGTGCCTGGAGCCCCCCGGAGGGGCTCATCTACGAGCAGTACTTC. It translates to CAWSPPEGLIYEQYF.

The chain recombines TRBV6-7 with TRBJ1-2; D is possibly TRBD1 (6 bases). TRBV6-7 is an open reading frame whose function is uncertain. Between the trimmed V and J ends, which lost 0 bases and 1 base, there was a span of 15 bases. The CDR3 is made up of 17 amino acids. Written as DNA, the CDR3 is TGTGCCAGCAGTTACTCGATGTTGCAGGGGATTAACTATGGCTACACCTTC. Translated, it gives CASSYSMLQGINYGYTF.

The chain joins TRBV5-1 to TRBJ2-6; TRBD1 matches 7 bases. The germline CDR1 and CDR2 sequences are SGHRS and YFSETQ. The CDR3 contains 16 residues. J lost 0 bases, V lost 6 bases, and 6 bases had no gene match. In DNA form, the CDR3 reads TGCGCCAGCAAGGGACAGCCCAGCTCTGGGGCCAACGTCCTGACTTTC. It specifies CASKGQPSSGANVLTF.

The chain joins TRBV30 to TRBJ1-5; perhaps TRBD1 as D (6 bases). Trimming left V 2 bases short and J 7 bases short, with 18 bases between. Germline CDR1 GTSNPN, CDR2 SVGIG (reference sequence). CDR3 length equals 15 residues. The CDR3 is CAWSPPTTGKQPQHF. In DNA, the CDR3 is TGTGCCTGGAGTCCCCCTACAACAGGGAAACAGCCCCAGCATTTT.

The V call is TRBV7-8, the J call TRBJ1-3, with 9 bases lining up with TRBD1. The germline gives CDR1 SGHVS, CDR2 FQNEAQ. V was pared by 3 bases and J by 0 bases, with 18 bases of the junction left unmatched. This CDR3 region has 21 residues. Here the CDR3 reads CASSFALVPGQGFSSGNTIYF. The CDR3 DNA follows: TGTGCCAGCAGCTTCGCATTAGTCCCGGGACAGGGATTTAGCTCTGGAAACACCATATATTTT.

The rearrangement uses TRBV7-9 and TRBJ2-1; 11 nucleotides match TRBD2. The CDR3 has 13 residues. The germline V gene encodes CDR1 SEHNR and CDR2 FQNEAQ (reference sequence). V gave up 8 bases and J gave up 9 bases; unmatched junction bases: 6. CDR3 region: CASGSGGAIEQFF. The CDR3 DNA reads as TGTGCCAGCGGTAGCGGGGGGGCCATTGAGCAGTTCTTC.

CDR3 protein: CASSQRQGEGFGSYEQYF. As DNA, the CDR3 is TGTGCCAGCAGCCAAAGACAGGGGGAGGGGTTTGGCTCCTACGAGCAGTACTTC. The gene calls are TRBV3-1 (or the pseudogene TRBV3-2) and TRBJ2-7; 9 nucleotides agree with TRBD1. The length of the CDR3 is 18 residues. Trimming removed 2 bases from V and 0 bases from J; junction bases left unmatched: 11. The germline gives CDR1 LGHDT, CDR2 YNNKEL (reference sequence).

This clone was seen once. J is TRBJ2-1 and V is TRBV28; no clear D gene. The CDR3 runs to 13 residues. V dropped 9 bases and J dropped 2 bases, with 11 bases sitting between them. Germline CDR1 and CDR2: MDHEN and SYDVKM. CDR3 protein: CASGLGPYNEQFF. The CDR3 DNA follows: TGTGCCAGTGGCCTGGGCCCCTACAATGAGCAGTTCTTC.

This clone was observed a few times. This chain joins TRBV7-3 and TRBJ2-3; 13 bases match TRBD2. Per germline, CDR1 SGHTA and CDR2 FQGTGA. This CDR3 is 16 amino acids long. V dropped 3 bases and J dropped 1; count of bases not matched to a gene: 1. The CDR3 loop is CASSLTSGGRTDTQYF. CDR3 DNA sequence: TGTGCCAGCAGCTTGACTAGCGGGGGGCGCACAGATACGCAGTATTTT.

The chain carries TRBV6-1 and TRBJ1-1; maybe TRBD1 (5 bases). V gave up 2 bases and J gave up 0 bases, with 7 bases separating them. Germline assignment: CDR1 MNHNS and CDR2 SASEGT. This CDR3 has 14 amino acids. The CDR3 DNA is TGTGCCAGCAGTGAACGGGGGATGAACACTGAAGCTTTCTTT. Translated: CASSERGMNTEAFF.

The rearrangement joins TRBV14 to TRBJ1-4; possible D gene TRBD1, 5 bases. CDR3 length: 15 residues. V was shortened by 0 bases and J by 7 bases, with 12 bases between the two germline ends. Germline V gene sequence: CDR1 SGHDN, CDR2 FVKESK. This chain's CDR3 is CASSQDRTSGEKLFF. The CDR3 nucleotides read TGTGCCAGCAGCCAAGACCGGACATCGGGTGAAAAACTGTTTTTT.

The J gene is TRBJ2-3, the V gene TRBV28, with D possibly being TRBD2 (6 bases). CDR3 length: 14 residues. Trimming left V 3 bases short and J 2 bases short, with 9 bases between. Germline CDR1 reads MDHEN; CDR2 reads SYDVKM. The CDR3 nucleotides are TGTGCCAGCAGTTTGGCGGGGACCACAGATACGCAGTATTTT. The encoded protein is CASSLAGTTDTQYF.

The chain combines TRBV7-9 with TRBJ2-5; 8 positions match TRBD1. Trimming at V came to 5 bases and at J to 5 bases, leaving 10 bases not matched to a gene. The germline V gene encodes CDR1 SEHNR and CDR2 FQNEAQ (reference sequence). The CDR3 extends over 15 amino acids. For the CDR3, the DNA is TGTGCCAGCAGCATTTCTCGGGACAGGCGCGAGACCCAGTACTTC. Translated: CASSISRDRRETQYF.

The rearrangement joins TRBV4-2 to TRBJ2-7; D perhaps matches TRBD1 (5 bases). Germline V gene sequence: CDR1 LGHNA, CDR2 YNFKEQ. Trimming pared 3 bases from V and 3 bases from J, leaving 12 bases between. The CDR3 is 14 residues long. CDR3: CASSQQGRNYEQYF. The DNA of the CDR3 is TGTGCCAGCAGCCAGCAGGGTAGAAACTACGAGCAGTACTTC.

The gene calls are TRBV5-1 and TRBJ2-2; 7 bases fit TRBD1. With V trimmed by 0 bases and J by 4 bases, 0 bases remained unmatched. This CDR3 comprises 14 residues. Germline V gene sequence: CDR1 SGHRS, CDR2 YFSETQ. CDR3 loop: CASSLDRGTGELFF. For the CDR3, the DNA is TGCGCCAGCAGCTTGGACAGGGGCACCGGGGAGCTGTTTTTT.

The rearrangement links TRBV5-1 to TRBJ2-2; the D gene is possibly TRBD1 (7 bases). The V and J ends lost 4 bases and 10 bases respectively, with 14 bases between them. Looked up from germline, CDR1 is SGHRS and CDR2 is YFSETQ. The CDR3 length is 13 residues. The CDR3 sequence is CASSQGGSEELFF. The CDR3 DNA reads TGCGCCAGCAGCCAGGGGGGCTCAGAGGAGCTGTTTTTT.

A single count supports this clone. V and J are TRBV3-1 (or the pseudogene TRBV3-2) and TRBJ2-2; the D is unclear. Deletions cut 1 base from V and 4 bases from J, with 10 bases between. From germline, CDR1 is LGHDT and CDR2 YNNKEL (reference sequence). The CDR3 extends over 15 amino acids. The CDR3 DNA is TGTGCCAGCAGCCAAGTGACCTCGGGCACCGGGGAGCTGTTTTTT. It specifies CASSQVTSGTGELFF.

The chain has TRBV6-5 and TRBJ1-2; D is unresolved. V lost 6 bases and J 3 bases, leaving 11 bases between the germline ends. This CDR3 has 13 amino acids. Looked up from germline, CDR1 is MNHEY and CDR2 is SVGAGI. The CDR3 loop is CASSLETHYGYTF. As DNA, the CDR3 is TGTGCCAGCAGCCTGGAGACTCACTATGGCTACACCTTC.

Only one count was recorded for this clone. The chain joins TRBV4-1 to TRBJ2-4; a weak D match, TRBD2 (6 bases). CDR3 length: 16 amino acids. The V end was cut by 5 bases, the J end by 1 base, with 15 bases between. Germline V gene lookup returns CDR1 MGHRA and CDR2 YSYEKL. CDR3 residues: CASSFAGRGAKNIQYF. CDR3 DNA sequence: TGCGCCAGCAGCTTCGCGGGGCGAGGGGCCAAAAACATTCAGTACTTC.

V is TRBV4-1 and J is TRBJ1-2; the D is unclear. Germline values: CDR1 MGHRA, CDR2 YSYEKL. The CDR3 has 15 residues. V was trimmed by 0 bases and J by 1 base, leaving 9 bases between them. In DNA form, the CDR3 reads TGCGCCAGCAGCCAAGACCCGACACTTAACTATGGCTACACCTTC. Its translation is CASSQDPTLNYGYTF.